The clone carrying this TCR beta chain has a single count. Antigen specificity is unknown. CDR1 is ENHRY, CDR2 SYGVKD, per germline. The V segment lost 6 bases and the J segment 13 bases; nucleotides outside the gene matches: 11. This CDR3 spans 12 amino acids. This specimen belongs to a study of shared clonotypes between healthy human individuals. Donors were Caucasian adults residing in Nashville, Tennessee, USA. Study-wide results and limits: It was observed that about 5% of naive CD4 clonotypes were shared across several donors. Sharing of clonotypes among donors was expected to vary with sequencing depth.

In the source study's methods: From ImmunoSEQ came sequences covering only the junction and carrying no quality scores, so filtering differed. Profiled with immunoSEQ multiplex PCR; TCRdb holds only in-frame clones, not every one. V and J calls and clone size come straight from that table; D and trimming were deduced from the DNA. The profile shows approximately 1.4 million clones, approximately 98% of them singletons. The clonotype was recovered from a man younger than 45 in good health. This chain joins TRBV10-3 and TRBJ1-2; the match to TRBD1 covers 7 bases. Sequencing was done on a sample of naive CD4+ T cells sorted from blood. Subset of the sample: CD45RA+ positively selected. The CDR3 here is CAISPDRAGVTF. The DNA of the CDR3 is TGTGCCATCAGCCCCGACAGGGCGGGGGTCACCTTC.